This T cell receptor beta chain was observed in a study of blood T cells in healthy people across ages. V was clipped by 7 bases and J by 4 bases, with 13 bases between them. The CDR3 loop spans 12 amino acids. CDR1 and CDR2 (germline): DFQATT, SNEGSKA (reference sequence). Remarks on this clonotype: Its specificity is unknown.

A J-beta primer mix and a sample-barcoded 5' primer were used in a second PCR of roughly 6 to 11 cycles. Using its own MiXCR run on the 5' RACE reads, TCRdb lists one record per CDR3 protein. The sample comprises 1.5 million to 2 million distinct CDR3 sequences, about 50% of which are singletons, and less than 2.5% rests with the top ten. Isolation recovered at least 6.5 million PBMCs from every sample. Study conclusions and caveats: Older age coincided with a roughly linear decline in TCR beta diversity per million T cells. The donors' CMV status was not determined, possibly confounding changes in expanded clonotypes. Relative to aged donors, long-lived donors carried more naive CD4+ cells and displayed higher diversity.

The sequenced sample consisted of blood. The rearrangement links TRBV20-1 to TRBJ2-5, with D perhaps TRBD1 (6 bases). The sequence was collected from a woman aged 40 to 50 in good health. CDR3 nucleotide sequence: TGCAGTGTCAAGACAGGCATAGAGACCCAGTACTTC. This sequence encodes CSVKTGIETQYF.